This T cell receptor (beta chain) derives from a study of cytomegalovirus exposure and HLA in healthy donors. Germline lookup yields CDR1 SGHVS and CDR2 FNYEAQ. V shed 5 bases and J 1 base; nucleotides not matched to a gene: 13. This CDR3 is 19 amino acids long. This PCR relied on a set of 60 Vbeta primers and 13 Jbeta primers. The protocol was immunoSEQ multiplex PCR, while the TCRdb copy is restricted to in-frame clones and leaves out a portion. Among 95,000 to 100,000 clones, over 60% were seen once, and the ten largest hold around 17%. This clonotype was sampled from a man aged 60 to 69 in good health and CMV-seropositive. Input material: PBMCs. The chain carries TRBV7-6 and TRBJ2-2; TRBD2 matches 10 bases. CDR3 coding DNA: TGTGCCAGCAGCCCGCGCGGAACCATAGCGGGGGGGAACACCGGGGAGCTGTTTTTT. It translates to CASSPRGTIAGGNTGELFF. The variable domain in full, completed from reference TRBV7-6 and TRBJ2-2, reads GAGVSQSPRYKVTKRGQDVALRCDPISGHVSLYWYRQALGQGPEFLTYFNYEAQQDKSGLPNDRFSAERPEGSISTLTIQRTEQRDSAMYRCASSPRGTIAGGNTGELFFGEGSRLTVL.